Reported below is one TCR beta chain. CDR1 is SGHVS, CDR2 FNYEAQ, per germline. CDR3 size: 18 residues. The ends lost 2 bases at V and 0 bases at J; junction bases unmatched: 7. This entry belongs to a study of cytotoxic CD8 clonotypes in ibrutinib-treated CLL. About the research overall: Included were about a dozen relapsed/refractory and roughly 15 treatment-naive patients, of whom 17 were IGHV unmutated.

Profiling relied on immunoSEQ multiplex PCR, and the TCRdb table lists in-frame clones only, not all of them. The sample has fewer than 45,000 clones, nearly 50% seen once. The TCR sequence derives from a human donor with chronic lymphocytic leukemia. The sample was PBMCs, taken before ibrutinib treatment. The chain uses TRBV7-6 and TRBJ2-3, with 11 bases aligning to TRBD2. The CDR3 region is CASSLLLAGDASTDTQYF. As DNA, the CDR3 is TGTGCCAGCAGCTTATTACTAGCGGGGGATGCTAGCACAGATACGCAGTATTTT.